Given below is one TCR beta chain in context. The antigen is undetermined. This may be a read error, as it is one base from a much larger clone. The conserved phenylalanine or tryptophan normally closing the CDR3 is absent here, so this likely arose from a read error. The TCR beta CDR3 regions underwent amplification using RNA transcripts as the source. In the first-round RT-PCR of the TCR CDR3, the HTBI primer set was used. TCRdb ran MiXCR on the multiplex PCR reads and lists one entry per CDR3 protein. The sample has approximately 700,000 distinct CDR3 sequences; 16% are singletons. This record belongs to a study of T cells in Graves' hyperthyroidism and ophthalmopathy. Study-wide points: The blood repertoire included most of the expanded thyroid clonotypes above 0.001. A 13 V-J signature model discriminated ophthalmopathy versus stable hyperthyroidism.

Hyperthyroidism, newly diagnosed and lasting under 2 months, affected patients aged 18 to 65. CDR1 and CDR2 (germline): SGHTA, FQGTGA. CDR3 size: 15 residues. V lost 4 bases and J lost 9; bases outside the gene matches: 4. The chain joins TRBV7-3 to TRBJ1-6; 12 nucleotides line up with TRBD1. The origin of this receptor is a man between 18 and 35 years old with Graves' hyperthyroidism. The source material was blood. Written as DNA, the CDR3 is TGTGCCAGCAGCTCGGGACAGGGGGCAAGTTCACCCCTCCACCTT. Residues: CASSSGQGASSPLHL.